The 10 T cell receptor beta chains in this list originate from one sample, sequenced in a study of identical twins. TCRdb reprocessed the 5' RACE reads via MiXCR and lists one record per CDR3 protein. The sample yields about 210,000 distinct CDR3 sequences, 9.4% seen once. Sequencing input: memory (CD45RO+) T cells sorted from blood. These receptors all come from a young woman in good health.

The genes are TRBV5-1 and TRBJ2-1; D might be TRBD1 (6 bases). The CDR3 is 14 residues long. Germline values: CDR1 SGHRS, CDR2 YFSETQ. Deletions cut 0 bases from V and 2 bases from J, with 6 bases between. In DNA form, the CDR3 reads TGCGCCAGCAGCTTGGGGGGGCCCTACAATGAGCAGTTCTTC. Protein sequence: CASSLGGPYNEQFF.

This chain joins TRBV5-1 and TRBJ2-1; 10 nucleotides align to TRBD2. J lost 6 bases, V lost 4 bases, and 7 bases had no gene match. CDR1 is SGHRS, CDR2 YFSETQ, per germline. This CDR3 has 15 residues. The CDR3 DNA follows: TGCGCCAGCAGCGGCGGGACTAGCGCCGGCAATGAGCAGTTCTTC. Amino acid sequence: CASSGGTSAGNEQFF. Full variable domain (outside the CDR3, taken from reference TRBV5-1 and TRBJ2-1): KAGVTQTPRYLIKTRGQQVTLSCSPISGHRSVSWYQQTPGQGLQFLFEYFSETQRNKGNFPGRFSGRQFSNSRSEMNVSTLELGDSALYLCASSGGTSAGNEQFFGPGTRLTVL.

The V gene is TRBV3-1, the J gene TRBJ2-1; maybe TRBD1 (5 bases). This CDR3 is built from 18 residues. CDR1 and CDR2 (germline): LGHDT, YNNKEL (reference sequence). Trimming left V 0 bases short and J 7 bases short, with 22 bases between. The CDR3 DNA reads TGTGCCAGCAGCCAAGATCCCCCTGACGGCAGGGTACGGAATGAGCAGTTCTTC. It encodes CASSQDPPDGRVRNEQFF.

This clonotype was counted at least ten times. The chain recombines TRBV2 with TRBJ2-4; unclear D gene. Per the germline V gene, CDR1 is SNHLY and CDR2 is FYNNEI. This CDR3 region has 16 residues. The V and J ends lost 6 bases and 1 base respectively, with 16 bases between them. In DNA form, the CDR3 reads TGTGCCAGCAGGGAAAGGACGGCGCTGGCCAAAAACATTCAGTACTTC. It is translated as CASRERTALAKNIQYF.

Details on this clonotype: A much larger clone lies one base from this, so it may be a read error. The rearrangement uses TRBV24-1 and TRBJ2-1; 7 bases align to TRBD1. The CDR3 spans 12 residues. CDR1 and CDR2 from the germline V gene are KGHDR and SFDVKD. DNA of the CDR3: TGTGCCACCTCGGGACAGACCAATGAGCTGTTCTTC. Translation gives CATSGQTNELFF.

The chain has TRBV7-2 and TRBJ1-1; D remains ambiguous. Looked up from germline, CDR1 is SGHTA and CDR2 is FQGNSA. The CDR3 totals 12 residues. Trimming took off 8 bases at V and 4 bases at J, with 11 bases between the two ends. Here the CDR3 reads CASRWGGTEAFF. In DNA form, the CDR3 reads TGTGCCAGCCGCTGGGGAGGCACTGAAGCTTTCTTT.

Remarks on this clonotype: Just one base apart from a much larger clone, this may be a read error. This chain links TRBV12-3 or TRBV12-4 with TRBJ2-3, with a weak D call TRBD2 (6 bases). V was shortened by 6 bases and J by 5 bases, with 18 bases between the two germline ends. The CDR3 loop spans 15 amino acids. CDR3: CASSRTTPGKDTQYF. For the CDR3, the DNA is TGTGCCAGCAGCCGGACTACCCCGGGGAAAGATACGCAGTATTTT.

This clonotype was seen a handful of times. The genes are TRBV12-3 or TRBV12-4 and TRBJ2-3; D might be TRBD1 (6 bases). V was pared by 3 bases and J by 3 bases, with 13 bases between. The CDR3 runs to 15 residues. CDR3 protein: CASSFSMQGTDTQYF. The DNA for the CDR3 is TGTGCCAGCAGTTTTTCAATGCAGGGGACAGATACGCAGTATTTT.

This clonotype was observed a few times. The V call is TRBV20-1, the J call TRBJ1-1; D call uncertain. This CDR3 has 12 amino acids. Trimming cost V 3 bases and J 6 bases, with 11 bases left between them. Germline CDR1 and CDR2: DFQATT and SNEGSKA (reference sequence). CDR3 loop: CSASRVAAEAFF. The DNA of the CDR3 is TGCAGTGCTAGTAGAGTTGCGGCTGAAGCTTTCTTT.

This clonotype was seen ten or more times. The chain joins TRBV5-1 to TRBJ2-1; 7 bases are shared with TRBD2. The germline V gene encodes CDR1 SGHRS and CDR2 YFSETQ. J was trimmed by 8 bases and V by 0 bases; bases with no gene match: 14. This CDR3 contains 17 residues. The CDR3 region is CASSLVGTGSGIDEQFF. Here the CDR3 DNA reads TGCGCCAGCAGCTTGGTGGGGACGGGAAGCGGGATCGATGAGCAGTTCTTC.